This is a list of T cell receptor beta chains from one sample in a study of blood T cell repertoires in COVID-19. Sequencing was performed with immunoSEQ multiplex PCR; in TCRdb, only in-frame clones are kept and a portion is missing. The sample lists over 120,000 clones, 75% to 90% occurring once. The sample taken for sequencing was peripheral blood. Receptors were obtained from a man aged 60 to 69 with active or convalescent COVID-19. Both conserved end residues are part of each CDR3. A D gene is named only where the DNA matches it firmly. Expanded clones are given a class, and other clones once, few, many or no size at all.

J gene: TRBJ1-2
D gene: -
clone size: -
V gene: TRBV28
CDR3 protein: CASSLLGRVGGYTF
CDR3 DNA: TGTGCCAGCAGTTTATTGGGCAGGGTGGGTGGCTACACCTTC

J gene: TRBJ1-5
D gene: TRBD1
clone size: -
V gene: TRBV24-1
CDR3 protein: CATSDPRTGRGNQPQHF
CDR3 DNA: TGTGCCACCAGTGACCCCAGGACAGGGAGGGGGAATCAGCCCCAGCATTTT

J gene: TRBJ1-4
D gene: -
clone size: -
V gene: TRBV6-2/TRBV6-3
CDR3 protein: CASSYSNSGHRNF
CDR3 DNA: TGTGCCAGCAGTTACTCGAACAGTGGACACCGGAATTTT

J gene: TRBJ2-7
D gene: TRBD1
clone size: once
V gene: TRBV5-4
CDR3 protein: CASNLGGTGGHEQYF
CDR3 DNA: TGTGCCAGCAACCTCGGTGGGACAGGGGGCCACGAGCAGTACTTC

J gene: TRBJ2-5
D gene: TRBD2
clone size: -
V gene: TRBV6-5
CDR3 protein: CASRTSGDRETQYF
CDR3 DNA: TGTGCCAGCCGGACTAGCGGGGATAGGGAGACCCAGTACTTC

J gene: TRBJ2-5
D gene: TRBD2
clone size: -
V gene: TRBV4-1
CDR3 protein: CASSHPGLAGGHF
CDR3 DNA: TGCGCCAGCAGCCATCCGGGACTAGCGGGGGGACACTTC

J gene: TRBJ1-4
D gene: -
clone size: -
V gene: TRBV5-1
CDR3 protein: CASSPLADPNEKLFF
CDR3 DNA: TGCGCCAGCAGCCCCTTAGCGGATCCTAATGAAAAACTGTTTTTT

J gene: TRBJ1-1
D gene: -
clone size: few
V gene: TRBV28
CDR3 protein: CASNGGRNTEAFF
CDR3 DNA: TGTGCCAGCAACGGCGGTCGGAACACTGAAGCTTTCTTT

J gene: TRBJ1-3
D gene: TRBD1
clone size: few
V gene: TRBV5-1
CDR3 protein: CASSWDRSGNTIYF
CDR3 DNA: TGCGCCAGCAGCTGGGACAGATCTGGAAACACCATATATTTT

J gene: TRBJ2-7
D gene: TRBD2
clone size: -
V gene: TRBV3-1/TRBV3-2
CDR3 protein: CASSDTLGLANEQYF
CDR3 DNA: TGTGCCAGCAGCGACACCCTCGGACTAGCGAACGAGCAGTACTTC

J gene: TRBJ1-3
D gene: -
clone size: -
V gene: TRBV7-6
CDR3 protein: CASSLVAGNTIYF
CDR3 DNA: TGTGCCAGCAGCTTAGTAGCTGGAAACACCATATATTTT

J gene: TRBJ2-5
D gene: TRBD2
clone size: -
V gene: TRBV6-2/TRBV6-3
CDR3 protein: CASSYSSSGGETQYF
CDR3 DNA: TGTGCCAGCAGTTACTCGAGTAGCGGGGGGGAGACCCAGTACTTC

J gene: TRBJ1-2
D gene: -
clone size: -
V gene: TRBV4-1
CDR3 protein: CASSQPLKTYGYTF
CDR3 DNA: TGCGCCAGCAGCCAACCGCTCAAGACTTATGGCTACACCTTC

J gene: TRBJ2-7
D gene: TRBD2
clone size: -
V gene: TRBV5-4
CDR3 protein: CASSLWAGVGEQYF
CDR3 DNA: TGTGCCAGCAGCTTGTGGGCGGGGGTCGGGGAGCAGTACTTC

J gene: TRBJ1-1
D gene: -
clone size: few
V gene: TRBV2
CDR3 protein: CASRLIGRGKTEAFF
CDR3 DNA: TGTGCCAGCAGGTTAATCGGCAGGGGCAAGACTGAAGCTTTCTTT

J gene: TRBJ2-3
D gene: TRBD1
clone size: -
V gene: TRBV10-3
CDR3 protein: CAISERQGTADTQYF
CDR3 DNA: TGTGCCATCAGTGAAAGACAGGGAACGGCAGATACGCAGTATTTT

J gene: TRBJ1-1
D gene: -
clone size: -
V gene: TRBV7-2
CDR3 protein: CASSSLVGGLAEAFF
CDR3 DNA: TGTGCCAGCAGTTCCTTGGTGGGGGGATTGGCTGAAGCTTTCTTT

J gene: TRBJ1-6
D gene: TRBD1
clone size: -
V gene: TRBV27
CDR3 protein: CASSLLQGDRDYNSPLHF
CDR3 DNA: TGTGCCAGCAGTTTACTCCAGGGCGACAGGGACTATAATTCACCCCTCCACTTT

J gene: TRBJ1-1
D gene: TRBD1
clone size: -
V gene: TRBV30
CDR3 protein: CAWRAIGTANTEAFF
CDR3 DNA: TGTGCCTGGAGGGCGATCGGGACAGCTAACACTGAAGCTTTCTTT

J gene: TRBJ2-1
D gene: TRBD2
clone size: -
V gene: TRBV18
CDR3 protein: CASSSGLAGYNEQFF
CDR3 DNA: TGTGCCAGCTCCTCAGGTCTAGCGGGGTACAATGAGCAGTTCTTC

J gene: TRBJ2-7
D gene: -
clone size: -
V gene: TRBV15
CDR3 protein: CATSIRLGAGEQYF
CDR3 DNA: TGTGCCACCAGCATCCGACTAGGGGCGGGGGAGCAGTACTTC

J gene: TRBJ1-1
D gene: TRBD1
clone size: -
V gene: TRBV7-9
CDR3 protein: CASSEGRDRGMAFF
CDR3 DNA: TGTGCCAGCAGCGAGGGCCGGGACAGGGGGATGGCTTTCTTT

J gene: TRBJ1-5
D gene: TRBD1
clone size: -
V gene: TRBV5-1
CDR3 protein: CASSFRGDQPQHF
CDR3 DNA: TGCGCCAGCAGCTTCAGGGGGGATCAGCCCCAGCATTTT

J gene: TRBJ2-1
D gene: -
clone size: -
V gene: TRBV18
CDR3 protein: CASSPPGVLNNEQFF
CDR3 DNA: TGTGCCAGCTCACCACCCGGGGTCCTAAACAATGAGCAGTTCTTC

J gene: TRBJ2-3
D gene: -
clone size: -
V gene: TRBV11-2
CDR3 protein: CASSAYTDTQYF
CDR3 DNA: TGTGCCAGCAGCGCCTACACAGATACGCAGTATTTT

J gene: TRBJ1-2
D gene: -
clone size: -
V gene: TRBV18
CDR3 protein: CASSPPGGYGYTF
CDR3 DNA: TGTGCCAGCTCACCACCAGGAGGTTATGGCTACACCTTC

J gene: TRBJ2-2
D gene: -
clone size: -
V gene: TRBV19
CDR3 protein: CAARDTPRDTGELFF
CDR3 DNA: TGTGCCGCCCGGGACACGCCGCGGGACACCGGGGAGCTGTTTTTT

J gene: TRBJ2-3
D gene: -
clone size: once
V gene: TRBV4-2
CDR3 protein: CASSHSGSSTDTQYF
CDR3 DNA: TGTGCCAGCAGCCATTCGGGGAGTAGCACAGATACGCAGTATTTT

J gene: TRBJ2-5
D gene: TRBD2
clone size: -
V gene: TRBV5-1
CDR3 protein: CASSLGTRQETQYF
CDR3 DNA: TGCGCCAGCAGCCTCGGGACTAGACAAGAGACCCAGTACTTC

J gene: TRBJ2-1
D gene: TRBD2
clone size: -
V gene: TRBV5-1
CDR3 protein: CASSLGSGGPSYNEQFF
CDR3 DNA: TGCGCCAGCAGCTTGGGGTCGGGAGGGCCCTCCTACAATGAGCAGTTCTTC

J gene: TRBJ1-1
D gene: -
clone size: -
V gene: TRBV19
CDR3 protein: CASSPRSRDEAFF
CDR3 DNA: TGTGCCAGTAGTCCTAGGTCCCGGGATGAAGCTTTCTTT

J gene: TRBJ2-3
D gene: -
clone size: -
V gene: TRBV7-3
CDR3 protein: CASSLGEHAQYF
CDR3 DNA: TGTGCCAGCAGCTTAGGAGAACACGCGCAGTATTTT

J gene: TRBJ2-3
D gene: TRBD1
clone size: -
V gene: TRBV18
CDR3 protein: CASSSALTGLSTDTQYF
CDR3 DNA: TGTGCCAGCTCATCTGCTTTGACAGGGCTTAGCACAGATACGCAGTATTTT

J gene: TRBJ2-7
D gene: -
clone size: -
V gene: TRBV10-2
CDR3 protein: CASSVGQGYEQYF
CDR3 DNA: TGCGCCAGCAGTGTGGGCCAGGGTTACGAGCAGTACTTC

J gene: TRBJ2-1
D gene: -
clone size: once
V gene: TRBV3-1/TRBV3-2
CDR3 protein: CASSPRDYNEQFF
CDR3 DNA: TGTGCCAGCAGCCCCCGGGATTACAATGAGCAGTTCTTC

J gene: TRBJ1-2
D gene: TRBD1
clone size: -
V gene: TRBV6-2/TRBV6-3
CDR3 protein: CASSPSDRAYGYTF
CDR3 DNA: TGTGCCAGCAGTCCCTCGGACAGGGCATACGGCTACACCTTC

J gene: TRBJ2-7
D gene: -
clone size: -
V gene: TRBV28
CDR3 protein: CASSPGGPPHYEQYF
CDR3 DNA: TGTGCCAGCAGTCCTGGGGGCCCGCCCCATTACGAGCAGTACTTC

J gene: TRBJ2-5
D gene: -
clone size: -
V gene: TRBV15
CDR3 protein: CATSRDNGGETQYF
CDR3 DNA: TGTGCCACCAGCAGAGATAATGGAGGAGAGACCCAGTACTTC

J gene: TRBJ1-1
D gene: -
clone size: -
V gene: TRBV2
CDR3 protein: CASRNSGEQAFF
CDR3 DNA: TGTGCCAGCAGGAACTCCGGGGAACAAGCTTTCTTT

J gene: TRBJ2-1
D gene: -
clone size: once
V gene: TRBV7-2
CDR3 protein: CASRQVGRYNEQFF
CDR3 DNA: TGTGCCAGCAGACAGGTAGGCCGATACAATGAGCAGTTCTTC

J gene: TRBJ2-7
D gene: -
clone size: -
V gene: TRBV7-2
CDR3 protein: CASSPYQVGAGGEQYF
CDR3 DNA: TGTGCCAGCAGCCCATACCAAGTAGGAGCTGGTGGGGAGCAGTACTTC

J gene: TRBJ2-7
D gene: TRBD1
clone size: once
V gene: TRBV25-1
CDR3 protein: CASIGTGKNEQYF
CDR3 DNA: TGTGCCAGTATCGGGACAGGGAAAAACGAGCAGTACTTC

J gene: TRBJ2-4
D gene: -
clone size: once
V gene: TRBV5-1
CDR3 protein: CASGPGGLNIQYF
CDR3 DNA: TGCGCCAGCGGCCCTGGCGGACTAAACATTCAGTACTTC

J gene: TRBJ1-5
D gene: -
clone size: -
V gene: TRBV4-1
CDR3 protein: CASLDGDQPQHF
CDR3 DNA: TGCGCCAGTTTGGACGGGGATCAGCCCCAGCATTTT

J gene: TRBJ1-1
D gene: -
clone size: few
V gene: TRBV27
CDR3 protein: CASSLQVTNTEAFF
CDR3 DNA: TGTGCCAGCAGTCTACAGGTTACGAACACTGAAGCTTTCTTT

J gene: TRBJ1-2
D gene: -
clone size: -
V gene: TRBV30
CDR3 protein: CAWNSEGYGYTF
CDR3 DNA: TGTGCCTGGAATTCAGAGGGCTATGGCTACACCTTC

J gene: TRBJ1-1
D gene: TRBD1
clone size: -
V gene: TRBV6-5
CDR3 protein: CASKQGGGTEAFF
CDR3 DNA: TGTGCCAGCAAACAGGGGGGAGGGACTGAAGCTTTCTTT

J gene: TRBJ1-1
D gene: TRBD1
clone size: -
V gene: TRBV3-1/TRBV3-2
CDR3 protein: CASSQRWAGGNTEAFF
CDR3 DNA: TGTGCCAGCAGCCAACGGTGGGCAGGGGGGAACACTGAAGCTTTCTTT

J gene: TRBJ2-5
D gene: TRBD2
clone size: -
V gene: TRBV7-9
CDR3 protein: CASSPQVGSGGHARETQYF
CDR3 DNA: TGTGCCAGCAGCCCCCAGGTCGGGAGCGGGGGCCACGCCAGAGAGACCCAGTACTTC

J gene: TRBJ2-3
D gene: -
clone size: -
V gene: TRBV6-1
CDR3 protein: CASSEDVTWPEGSDTQYF
CDR3 DNA: TGTGCCAGCAGTGAAGATGTTACTTGGCCCGAGGGTTCAGATACGCAGTATTTT

J gene: TRBJ2-1
D gene: -
clone size: -
V gene: TRBV11-3
CDR3 protein: CASSLEGRGVSARDYNEQFF
CDR3 DNA: TGTGCCAGCAGCTTAGAGGGCAGGGGGGTATCGGCGCGGGATTACAATGAGCAGTTCTTC

J gene: TRBJ1-5
D gene: -
clone size: -
V gene: TRBV3-1/TRBV3-2
CDR3 protein: CASSQGISGRTQPQHF
CDR3 DNA: TGTGCCAGCAGCCAAGGGATTTCAGGGAGGACTCAGCCCCAGCATTTT

J gene: TRBJ1-2
D gene: -
clone size: -
V gene: TRBV6-5
CDR3 protein: CATSSTGGDYGYTF
CDR3 DNA: TGTGCCACCAGTTCGACGGGAGGGGACTATGGCTACACCTTC

J gene: TRBJ1-6
D gene: -
clone size: -
V gene: TRBV7-6
CDR3 protein: CASSLGQGYNSPLHF
CDR3 DNA: TGTGCCAGCAGCTTAGGGCAGGGATATAATTCACCCCTCCACTTT

J gene: TRBJ1-1
D gene: -
clone size: -
V gene: TRBV4-1
CDR3 protein: CASSQTVNTEAFF
CDR3 DNA: TGCGCCAGCAGCCAGACAGTGAACACTGAAGCTTTCTTT

J gene: TRBJ2-3
D gene: TRBD1
clone size: -
V gene: TRBV10-2
CDR3 protein: CASRPDRGTDTQYF
CDR3 DNA: TGCGCCAGCAGACCGGACAGGGGCACAGATACGCAGTATTTT

J gene: TRBJ1-2
D gene: -
clone size: few
V gene: TRBV7-2
CDR3 protein: CASSLPGGNGYTF
CDR3 DNA: TGTGCCAGCAGCTTACCGGGGGGCAATGGCTACACCTTC